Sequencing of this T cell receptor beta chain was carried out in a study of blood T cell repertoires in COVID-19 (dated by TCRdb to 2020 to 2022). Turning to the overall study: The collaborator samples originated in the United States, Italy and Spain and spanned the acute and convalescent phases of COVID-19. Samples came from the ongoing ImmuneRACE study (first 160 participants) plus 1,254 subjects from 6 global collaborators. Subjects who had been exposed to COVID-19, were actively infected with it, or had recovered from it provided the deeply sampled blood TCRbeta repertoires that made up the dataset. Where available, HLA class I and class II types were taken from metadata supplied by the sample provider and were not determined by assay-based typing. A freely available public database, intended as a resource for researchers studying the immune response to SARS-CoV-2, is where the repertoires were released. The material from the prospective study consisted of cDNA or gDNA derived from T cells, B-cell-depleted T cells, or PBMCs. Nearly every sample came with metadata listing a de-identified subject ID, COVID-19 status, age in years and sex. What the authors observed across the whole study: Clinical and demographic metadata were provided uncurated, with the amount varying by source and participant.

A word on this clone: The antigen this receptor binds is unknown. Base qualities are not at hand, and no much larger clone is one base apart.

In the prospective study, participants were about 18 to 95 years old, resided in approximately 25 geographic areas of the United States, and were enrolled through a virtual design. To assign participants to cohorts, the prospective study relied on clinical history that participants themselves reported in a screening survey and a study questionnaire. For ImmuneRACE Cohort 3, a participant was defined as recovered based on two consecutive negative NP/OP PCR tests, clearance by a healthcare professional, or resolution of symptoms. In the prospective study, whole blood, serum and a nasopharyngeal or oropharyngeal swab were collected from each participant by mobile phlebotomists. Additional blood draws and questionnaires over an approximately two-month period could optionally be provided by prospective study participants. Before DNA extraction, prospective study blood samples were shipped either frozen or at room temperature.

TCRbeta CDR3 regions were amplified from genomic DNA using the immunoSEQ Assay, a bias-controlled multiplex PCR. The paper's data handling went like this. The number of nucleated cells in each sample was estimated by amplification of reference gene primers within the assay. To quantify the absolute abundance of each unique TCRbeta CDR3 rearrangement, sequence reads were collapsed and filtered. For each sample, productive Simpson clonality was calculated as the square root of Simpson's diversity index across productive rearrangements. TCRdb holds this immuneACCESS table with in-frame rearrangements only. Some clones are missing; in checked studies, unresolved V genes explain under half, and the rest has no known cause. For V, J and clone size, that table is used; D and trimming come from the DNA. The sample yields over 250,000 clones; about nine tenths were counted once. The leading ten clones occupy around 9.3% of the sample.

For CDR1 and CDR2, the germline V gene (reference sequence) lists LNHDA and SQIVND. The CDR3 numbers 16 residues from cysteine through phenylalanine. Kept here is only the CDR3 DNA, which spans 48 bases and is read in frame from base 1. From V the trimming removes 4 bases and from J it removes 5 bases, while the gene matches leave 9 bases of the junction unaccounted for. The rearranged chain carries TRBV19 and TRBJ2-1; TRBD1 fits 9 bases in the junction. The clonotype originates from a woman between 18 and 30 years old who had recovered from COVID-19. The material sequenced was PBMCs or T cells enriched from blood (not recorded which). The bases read TGTGCCAGTAGTACCCTACCCGGGACAGGGAACAATGAGCAGTTCTTC. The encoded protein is CASSTLPGTGNNEQFF.